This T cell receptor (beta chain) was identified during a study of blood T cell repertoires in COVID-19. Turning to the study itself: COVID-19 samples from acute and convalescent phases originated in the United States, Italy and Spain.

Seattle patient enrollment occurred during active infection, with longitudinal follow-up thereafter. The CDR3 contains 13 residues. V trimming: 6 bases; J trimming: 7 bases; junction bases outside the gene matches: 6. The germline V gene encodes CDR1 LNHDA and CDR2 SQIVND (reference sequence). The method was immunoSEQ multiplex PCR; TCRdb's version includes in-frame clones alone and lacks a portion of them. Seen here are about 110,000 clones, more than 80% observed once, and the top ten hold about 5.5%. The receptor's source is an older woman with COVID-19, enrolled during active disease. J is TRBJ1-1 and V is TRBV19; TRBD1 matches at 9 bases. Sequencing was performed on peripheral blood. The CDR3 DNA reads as TGTGCCAGTAGCCGACAGGGGGTAGGTGAAGCTTTCTTT. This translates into CASSRQGVGEAFF.